This T cell receptor beta chain derives from a study of blood T cell repertoires in COVID-19. Study-wide context: The United States, Italy and Spain were the sources of the acute and convalescent COVID-19 samples. T cells, B-cell-depleted T cells, or PBMCs supplied cDNA or gDNA.

As originally analysed: Amplification of reference gene primers provided the estimated nucleated cell counts. Generated by immunoSEQ multiplex PCR, the TCRdb table keeps only in-frame clones and is missing some. D and trimming come from the DNA, and the V and J calls and clone size come from that table. The table has around 260,000 clones, 86% seen once. This clone was detected only a few times. This sample also contains other DNA sequences that code for the same CDR3. The germline V gene encodes CDR1 SGHKS and CDR2 YYEKEE (reference sequence). The CDR3 has 13 residues. The V and J ends lost 3 bases and 5 bases, in that order; junction bases with no gene match: 2.

The sample consisted of peripheral blood. The V call is TRBV5-5, the J call TRBJ1-2; 9 nucleotides align to TRBD1. This clonotype was sampled from a man aged 18-30 years with active or convalescent COVID-19. DNA of the CDR3: TGTGCCAGCAGCTCAGGACAGGGGTATGGCTACACCTTC. This encodes CASSSGQGYGYTF.